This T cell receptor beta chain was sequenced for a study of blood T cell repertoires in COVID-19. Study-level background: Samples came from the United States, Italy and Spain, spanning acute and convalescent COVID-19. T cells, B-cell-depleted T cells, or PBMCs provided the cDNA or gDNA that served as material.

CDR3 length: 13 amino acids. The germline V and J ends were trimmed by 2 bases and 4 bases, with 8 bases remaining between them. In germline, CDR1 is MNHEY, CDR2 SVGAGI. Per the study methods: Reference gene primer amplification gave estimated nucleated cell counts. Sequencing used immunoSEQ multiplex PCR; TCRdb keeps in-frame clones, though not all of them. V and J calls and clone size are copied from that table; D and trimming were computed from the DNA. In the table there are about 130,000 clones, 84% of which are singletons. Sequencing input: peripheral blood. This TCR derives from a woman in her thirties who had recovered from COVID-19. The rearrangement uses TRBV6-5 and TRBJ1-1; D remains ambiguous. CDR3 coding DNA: TGTGCCAGCAGTTACGGGAGGGTCACTGAAGCTTTCTTT. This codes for CASSYGRVTEAFF.